This T cell receptor (beta chain) was obtained from a study of response to subunit inactivated influenza vaccine. Study-wide results and caveats: T cells newly recruited by each seasonal influenza vaccination are few, the authors suggested.

This clonotype was detected a few times. Its specificity is unknown. TCRdb reprocessed the RT-PCR reads via MiXCR and lists one record per CDR3 protein. The table has about 520,000 distinct CDR3 sequences, around 7.7% seen once; the top ten hold about 12%. CDR1 is SQVTM and CDR2 is ANQGSEA in the germline V gene. Trimming removed 4 bases at V and 1 base at J, with 9 bases between. The CDR3 is made up of 13 amino acids. V gene TRBV29-1 combines with J gene TRBJ2-3; no reliable D call. Sample: PBMCs from blood, taken roughly 24 months after vaccination. The TCR sequence derives from a man aged 45 to 75 who received an inactivated influenza vaccine. The CDR3 spells CSVGPAGTDTQYF. Written as DNA, the CDR3 is TGCAGCGTTGGGCCAGCCGGCACAGATACGCAGTATTTT.